This TCR beta chain was captured by sequencing in a study of blood T cell repertoires in COVID-19. Study overall: Acute-phase and convalescent COVID-19 samples originated in the United States, Italy and Spain. The analysed material was cDNA or gDNA that came from T cells, B-cell-depleted T cells, or PBMCs.

This clone appeared a single time. Original data processing: Reference gene primer amplification in the assay estimated nucleated cell counts. Using immunoSEQ multiplex PCR, the repertoire was profiled, and TCRdb retains in-frame clones only, with some absent. V and J calls and clone size come straight from that table; D and trimming were deduced from the DNA. Among a few hundred thousand clones, approximately 89% were seen once, and the ten largest hold 9.5%. The V gene's germline CDR1 is SGHRS and CDR2 YFSETQ. V lost 4 bases to trimming and J lost 9 bases, with 8 bases between them. The CDR3 covers 11 residues.

The clonotype was recovered from a woman aged 40 to 55 who had recovered from COVID-19. V usage is TRBV5-1 and J usage is TRBJ2-1, with a tentative D call TRBD2 (5 bases). Specimen: PBMCs or T cells enriched from blood (not recorded which). This CDR3 reads CASSLGSEQFF. The CDR3, as DNA: TGCGCCAGCAGCCTAGGGAGTGAGCAGTTCTTC.